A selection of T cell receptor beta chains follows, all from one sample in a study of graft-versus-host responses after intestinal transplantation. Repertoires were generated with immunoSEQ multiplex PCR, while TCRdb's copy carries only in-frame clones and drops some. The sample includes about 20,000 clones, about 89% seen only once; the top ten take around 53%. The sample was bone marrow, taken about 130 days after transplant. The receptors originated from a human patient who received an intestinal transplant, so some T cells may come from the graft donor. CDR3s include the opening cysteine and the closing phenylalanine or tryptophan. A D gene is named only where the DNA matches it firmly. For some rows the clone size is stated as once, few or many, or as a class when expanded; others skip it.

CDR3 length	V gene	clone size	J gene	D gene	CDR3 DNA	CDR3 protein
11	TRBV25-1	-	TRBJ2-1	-	TGTGCCAGCGGTACCTGGAATGAGCAGTTCTTC	CASGTWNEQFF
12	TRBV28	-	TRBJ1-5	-	TGTGCCAGCAGTTATAGCAATCAGCCCCAGCATTTT	CASSYSNQPQHF
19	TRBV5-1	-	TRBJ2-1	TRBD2	TGCGCCAGCAGCTTTGATCCCAGCGGGAGGGAACAAATTGACAATGAGCAGTTCTTC	CASSFDPSGREQIDNEQFF
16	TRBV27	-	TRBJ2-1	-	TGTGCCAGCAGTCCCTTTTTAGAGGCGAGGTACAATGAGCAGTTCTTC	CASSPFLEARYNEQFF
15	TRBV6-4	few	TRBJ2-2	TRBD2	TGTGCCAGCAGTGAACTAGCGGGGGACACCGGGGAGCTGTTTTTT	CASSELAGDTGELFF
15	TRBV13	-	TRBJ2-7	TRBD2	TGTGCCAGCAGCTACGGACTAGCCTCCGCCTTGGGGCAGTACTTC	CASSYGLASALGQYF
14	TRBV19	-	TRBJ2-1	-	TGTGCCAGTAGTATGGGGGCCACAGGGAATGAGCAGTTCTTC	CASSMGATGNEQFF
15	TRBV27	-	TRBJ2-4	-	TGTGCCAGCATGCCGAGAGCGGAGCCGTCAAGCATTCAGTACTTC	CASMPRAEPSSIQYF
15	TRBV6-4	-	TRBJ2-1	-	TGTGCCAGCAGTATTTCCCGAGACAACTACAATGAGCAGTTCTTC	CASSISRDNYNEQFF
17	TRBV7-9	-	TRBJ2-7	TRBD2	TGTGCCAGCAGCTCGAGGGGACTAGCGGGAGGGCTAGGGGAGCAGTACTTC	CASSSRGLAGGLGEQYF
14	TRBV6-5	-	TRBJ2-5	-	TGTGCCAGCAGAGACTTGAGGGGGAGGGAGACCCAGTACTTC	CASRDLRGRETQYF
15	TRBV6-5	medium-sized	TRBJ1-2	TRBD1	TGTGCCAGCAGACCCGTACTGACAGGGGCGAATGGCTACACCTTC	CASRPVLTGANGYTF
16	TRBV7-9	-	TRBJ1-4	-	TGTGCCACCCTGCGGAGGGGGGACAAGACTAATGAAAAACTGTTTTTT	CATLRRGDKTNEKLFF
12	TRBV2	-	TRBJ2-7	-	TGTGCCAGCAGTAAGGCAAACTACGAGCAGTACTTC	CASSKANYEQYF
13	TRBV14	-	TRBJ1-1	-	TGTGCCAGCAGCCGCACAAAGAACACTGAAGCTTTCTTT	CASSRTKNTEAFF
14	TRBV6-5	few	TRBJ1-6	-	TGTGCCAGCAGTTACTCGATCAGGGCCGAGCCCCTCCACTTT	CASSYSIRAEPLHF
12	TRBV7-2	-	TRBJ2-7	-	TGTGCCAGCAGCCCTGGGGGGTACGAGCAGTACTTC	CASSPGGYEQYF
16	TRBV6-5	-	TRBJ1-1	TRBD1	TGTGCCAGCAGTTACGGACAGGGCTTAATGAACACTGAAGCTTTCTTT	CASSYGQGLMNTEAFF
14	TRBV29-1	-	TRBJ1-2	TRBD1	TGCAGCGCCCGGGACAGGGGGTCGGAGGGTGGCTACACCTTC	CSARDRGSEGGYTF
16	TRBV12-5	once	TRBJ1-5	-	TGTGCTAGTGGTTTGACCTTCCAGAGTAGCAATCAGCCCCAGCATTTT	CASGLTFQSSNQPQHF
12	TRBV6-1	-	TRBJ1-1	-	TGTGCCAGCAAGAGACGGTACACTGAAGCTTTCTTT	CASKRRYTEAFF
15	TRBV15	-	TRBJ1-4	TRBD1	TGTGCCACCAGCAGAGACCAGGGGGCGTCTAGTGAACTGTTTTTT	CATSRDQGASSELFF
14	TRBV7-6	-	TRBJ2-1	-	TGTGCCAGCAGCTTAGAAGCAGGGGTCAATGAGCAGTTCTTC	CASSLEAGVNEQFF
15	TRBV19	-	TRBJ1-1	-	TGTGCCAGTAGTATATCCCCAGGGGTAGGCACTGAAGCTTTCTTT	CASSISPGVGTEAFF
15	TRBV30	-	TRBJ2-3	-	TGTGCCTGGAGTGTACACCCGACACTAGGAGATACGCAGTATTTT	CAWSVHPTLGDTQYF
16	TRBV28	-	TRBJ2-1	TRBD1	TGTGCCAGCAGTTTAGGTGGGACAGCCCGGAACAATGAGCAGTTCTTC	CASSLGGTARNNEQFF
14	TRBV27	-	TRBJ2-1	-	TGTGCCAGCAGTTTGGGGAGCTCCTACAATGAGCAGTTCTTC	CASSLGSSYNEQFF
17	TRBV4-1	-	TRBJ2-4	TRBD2	TGCGCCAGCAGCCAATCTGGGCGGGAGTTAGCCAAAAACATTCAGTACTTC	CASSQSGRELAKNIQYF
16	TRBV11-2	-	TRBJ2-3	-	TGTGCCAGCAGCCGGGGGCGTTGGGGGGTTGGAGATACGCAGTATTTT	CASSRGRWGVGDTQYF
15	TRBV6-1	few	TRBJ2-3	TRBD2	TGTGCCAGCAGTGAACTAGCGGGGGGCCCAGATACGCAGTATTTT	CASSELAGGPDTQYF
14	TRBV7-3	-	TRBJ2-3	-	TGTGCCAGCAGCTTAATCGGGGAGGCAGATACGCAGTATTTT	CASSLIGEADTQYF
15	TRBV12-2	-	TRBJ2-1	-	TGTGCAAGTCGCTGGACTAGCGGGTCCTACAATGAGCAGTTCTTC	CASRWTSGSYNEQFF
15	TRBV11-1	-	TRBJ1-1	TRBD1	TGTGCCAGCAGCGTGGACAGGGGGCGTAAGACTGAAGCTTTCTTT	CASSVDRGRKTEAFF
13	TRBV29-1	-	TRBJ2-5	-	TGCAGCGTTGGGCTAGCCCCAACAGAGACCCAGTACTTC	CSVGLAPTETQYF
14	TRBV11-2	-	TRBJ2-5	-	TGTGCCAGCAGCTTATACGGGAGAATGGAGACCCAGTACTTC	CASSLYGRMETQYF
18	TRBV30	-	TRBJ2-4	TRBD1	TGTGCCTGGAGTCCCCTTCCCGCGGACAGGGCAACCAAAAACATTCAGTACTTC	CAWSPLPADRATKNIQYF
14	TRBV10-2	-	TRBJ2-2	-	TGCGCCAGCAGTGATAGGACTAATCCCGGGGAGCTGTTTTTT	CASSDRTNPGELFF
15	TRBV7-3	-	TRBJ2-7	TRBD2	TGTGCCAGCAGCTTTGGGGGGGACTACGCCTACGAGCAGTACTTC	CASSFGGDYAYEQYF
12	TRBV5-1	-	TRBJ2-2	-	TGCGCCAGCTCCCAGGGGACCGGGGAGCTGTTTTTT	CASSQGTGELFF
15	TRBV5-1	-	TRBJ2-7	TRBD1	TGCGCCGGCAGCTTAAGGACAGGGGGTATCTACGAGCAGTACTTC	CAGSLRTGGIYEQYF
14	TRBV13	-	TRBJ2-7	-	TGTGCCAGCAGCTCCTGGGGGTCGGGGCACGAGCAGTACTTC	CASSSWGSGHEQYF
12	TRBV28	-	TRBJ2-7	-	TGTGCCAGCAGTTCCGGTTATTTATGGCAGTACTTC	CASSSGYLWQYF
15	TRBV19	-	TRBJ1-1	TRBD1	TGTGCCAGTAGCCGATACGGGACAGGGAACACTGAAGCTTTCTTT	CASSRYGTGNTEAFF
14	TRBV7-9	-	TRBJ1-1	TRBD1	TGTGCCAGCAGCCCCGGGACAGTGAACACTGAAGCTTTCTTT	CASSPGTVNTEAFF
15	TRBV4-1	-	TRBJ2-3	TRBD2	TGCGCCAGCAGCCGGCTAGCGGGACCCACAGATACGCAGTATTTT	CASSRLAGPTDTQYF